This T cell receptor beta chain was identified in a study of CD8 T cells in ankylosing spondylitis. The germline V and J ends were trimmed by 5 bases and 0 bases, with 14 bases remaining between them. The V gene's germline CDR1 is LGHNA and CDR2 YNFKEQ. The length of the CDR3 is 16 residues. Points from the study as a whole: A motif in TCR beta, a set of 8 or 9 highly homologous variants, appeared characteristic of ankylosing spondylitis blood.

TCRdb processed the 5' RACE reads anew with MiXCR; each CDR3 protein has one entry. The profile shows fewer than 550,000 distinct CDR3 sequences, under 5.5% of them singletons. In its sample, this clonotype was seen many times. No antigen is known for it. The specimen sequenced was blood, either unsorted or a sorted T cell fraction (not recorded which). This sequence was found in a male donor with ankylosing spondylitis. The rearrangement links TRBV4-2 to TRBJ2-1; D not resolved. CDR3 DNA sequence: TGTGCCAGCAGCGATGAACAGAAGAGCTCCTACAATGAGCAGTTCTTC. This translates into CASSDEQKSSYNEQFF.